This T cell receptor (beta chain) emerged from a study of T cell responses to AZD1222 COVID-19 vaccine. The table lists this clone with a count of one. As yet, its antigen is unknown. Produced via immunoSEQ multiplex PCR; TCRdb's table is partial and in-frame only. Of about 120,000 clones listed, almost 90% are singletons. Study conclusions and caveats: Donors skewed white British and female; clonal diversity was possibly underestimated. It was only after the peak T cell response that any repertoires were sampled. At baseline, just a handful of AZD1222 recipients tested seropositive.

Trimming took 3 bases from V and 7 from J, leaving 12 bases between them. The length of the CDR3 is 13 residues. Germline V gives CDR1 ENHRY, CDR2 SYGVKD. This chain links TRBV10-3 with TRBJ1-2; D remains unclear. This sequence was found in an adult in good health. Material: peripheral blood, obtained on day 0 of AZD1222 vaccination. The CDR3 DNA reads as TGTGCCATCAGTGACGTTGGAGAGCCTGGCTACACCTTC. Encoded protein: CAISDVGEPGYTF.